This T cell receptor (beta chain) was sequenced in a study of blood T cell repertoires in COVID-19. How the authors handled the data: Reference gene primer amplification in the assay estimated nucleated cell counts. The protocol was immunoSEQ multiplex PCR, while the TCRdb copy is restricted to in-frame clones and leaves out a portion. From that table come the V and J calls and clone size; the DNA was used to work out D and trimming. Among 110,000 or so clones, approximately 90% were seen once, and the ten largest hold approximately 4.4%. Germline V lookup: CDR1 SGHNT, CDR2 YENEEA. The V end lost 1 base, the J end lost 6 bases, and 7 bases lay between the germline ends. This CDR3 spans 13 amino acids.

The TCR was taken from a woman aged 45-60 years with acute or convalescent COVID-19. The V gene is TRBV11-3, the J gene TRBJ2-1; D unclear. Sequencing used peripheral blood. CDR3 in amino acids: CASSLVGGNEQFF. The CDR3 region has the DNA TGTGCCAGCAGCTTAGTCGGCGGCAATGAGCAGTTCTTC.